One and the same sample provided the 16 T cell receptor beta chains below, sequenced in a study of T cell responses to AZD1222 COVID-19 vaccine (dated by TCRdb to about 2021). In light of the paper, this sample's time point label describes: baseline before first vaccination. The library was generated by the immunoSEQ multiplex PCR assay. Entries here come from immuneACCESS through TCRdb and include only in-frame sequences with V and J called. Some clones fail to appear in such tables; in the studies checked, an unresolved V gene covers under half of the shortfall, and the cause of the remainder is unknown. For this sample there are 20,000 to 25,000 clones; approximately 79% appear just once. Around 46% of the sample is taken by the ten largest. The starting material was peripheral blood, obtained on day 0 of AZD1222 vaccination. The receptors were sampled from an adult in good health.

This clone appeared a few times. The chain has TRBV3-1 (or the pseudogene TRBV3-2) and TRBJ2-7, with D possibly TRBD2 on 5 matching bases. CDR3 size: 16 residues. Trimming removed 0 bases from V and 7 bases from J, with 19 bases in between. Germline CDR1 reads LGHDT; CDR2 reads YNNKEL (reference sequence). CDR3 nucleotides: TGTGCCAGCAGCCAAGATTTGGCCGGACTCCCTAGGGAGCAGTACTTC. Its protein product is CASSQDLAGLPREQYF.

The V and J genes are TRBV11-2 and TRBJ1-3; D not resolved. Germline V gene lookup returns CDR1 SGHAT and CDR2 FQNNGV. V gave up 4 bases and J gave up 8 bases, with 12 bases separating them. This CDR3 region has 13 residues. The chain's CDR3 is CASSSPPGDTIYF. In nucleotides, the CDR3 is TGTGCCAGCAGCTCCCCCCCCGGGGACACCATATATTTT. The full variable domain, with the rest looked up from reference TRBV11-2 and TRBJ1-3, is EAGVAQSPRYKIIEKRQSVAFWCNPISGHATLYWYQQILGQGPKLLIQFQNNGVVDDSQLPKDRFSAERLKGVDSTLKIQPAKLEDSAVYLCASSSPPGDTIYFGEGSWLTVV.

The chain joins TRBV28 to TRBJ2-5; D is unclear. CDR1 and CDR2 from the germline V gene are MDHEN and SYDVKM. V was trimmed by 6 bases and J by 5 bases, leaving 16 bases between them. The CDR3 is made up of 14 amino acids. The CDR3 region has the DNA TGTGCCAGCAGGGGCGAAGGGAAGGGCGAGACCCAGTACTTC. This codes for CASRGEGKGETQYF.

V is TRBV24-1 and J is TRBJ1-2; D is perhaps TRBD1 (5 bases). V gave up 2 bases and J gave up 1 base, with 10 bases separating them. CDR3 length: 15 residues. Germline V gives CDR1 KGHDR, CDR2 SFDVKD. The CDR3 DNA sequence: TGTGCCACCAGTGATTCGGGACGCTTTAACTATGGCTACACCTTC. As protein: CATSDSGRFNYGYTF.

The chain combines TRBV9 with TRBJ1-2, with D perhaps matching TRBD1 (6 bases). The CDR3 is 13 amino acids. Germline-derived CDR1 and CDR2 are SGDLS and YYNGEE. V was clipped by 3 bases and J by 3 bases, with 9 bases between them. CDR3 DNA sequence: TGTGCCAGCAGCGGGGGACACGACTATGGCTACACCTTC. Translated: CASSGGHDYGYTF.

The chain recombines TRBV5-1 with TRBJ2-1; D is uncertain. CDR3 length: 14 amino acids. The V end lost 0 bases, the J end lost 4 bases, and 8 bases lay between the germline ends. Germline V gives CDR1 SGHRS, CDR2 YFSETQ. The DNA for the CDR3 is TGCGCCAGCAGCTTGGGAGGCGGATACAATGAGCAGTTCTTC. It is translated as CASSLGGGYNEQFF.

This chain uses TRBV29-1 with TRBJ2-3; the match to TRBD2 covers 14 bases. The CDR3 has 18 amino acids. Germline CDR1 is SQVTM and CDR2 is ANQGSEA. V shed 4 bases and J 1 base; nucleotides not matched to a gene: 10. CDR3 loop: CSVVSSGLAGVGTDTQYF. CDR3 DNA: TGCAGCGTTGTCAGTTCGGGACTAGCGGGAGTTGGCACAGATACGCAGTATTTT.

This chain connects TRBV12-3 or TRBV12-4 to TRBJ2-2; D remains ambiguous. Trimming shortened V by 6 bases and J by 4 bases, and 6 bases separated the two germline ends. CDR3 length equals 12 residues. CDR3 loop: CASRVSTGELFF. For the CDR3, the DNA is TGTGCCAGCAGAGTCAGCACCGGGGAGCTGTTTTTT.

This chain links TRBV9 with TRBJ2-1, with TRBD2 matching 11 bases. Germline V gene lookup returns CDR1 SGDLS and CDR2 YYNGEE. The trim removed 4 bases at V and 4 bases at J, leaving 4 bases unmatched. The CDR3 loop spans 15 amino acids. The CDR3 sequence: CASSTIAGGYNEQFF. The CDR3, as DNA: TGTGCCAGCAGCACAATAGCGGGAGGGTACAATGAGCAGTTCTTC.

The rearrangement links TRBV6-5 to TRBJ2-2; no clear D. The CDR3 spans 15 residues. V lost 6 bases and J 0 bases, leaving 11 bases between the germline ends. CDR1 and CDR2 from the germline V gene are MNHEY and SVGAGI. The CDR3 nucleotides read TGTGCCAGCAGGAGGACGTCTACGAACACCGGGGAGCTGTTTTTT. Encoded protein: CASRRTSTNTGELFF.

This chain joins TRBV7-8 and TRBJ2-3; D is unclear. The germline CDR1 and CDR2 sequences are SGHVS and FQNEAQ. The length of the CDR3 is 14 residues. V lost 0 bases and J 2 bases, leaving 6 bases between the germline ends. The CDR3, as DNA: TGTGCCAGCAGCTTAGCGTCCTTCACAGATACGCAGTATTTT. Its protein is CASSLASFTDTQYF.

The gene calls are TRBV19 and TRBJ1-5; 7 bases agree with TRBD1. Germline CDR1 is LNHDA and CDR2 is SQIVND (reference sequence). V lost 5 bases and J lost 11; bases outside the gene matches: 12. CDR3 length: 14 amino acids. The CDR3 bases are TGTGCCAGTAGTCCCGACAGGGCCCAGGGGGCCCAGCATTTT. It is translated as CASSPDRAQGAQHF.

CDR3 residues: CASSSYRDTEAFF. The CDR3 region has the DNA TGTGCCAGCAGCTCCTACAGGGACACTGAAGCTTTCTTT. The chain has TRBV5-6 and TRBJ1-1, with D possibly matching TRBD1 (6 bases). Per germline, CDR1 SGHDT and CDR2 YYEEEE. The CDR3 runs 13 residues. The germline V and J ends were trimmed by 3 bases and 3 bases, with 9 bases remaining between them. The entire variable domain, with the rest obtained from reference TRBV5-6 and TRBJ1-1, is as follows: DAGVTQSPTHLIKTRGQQVTLRCSPKSGHDTVSWYQQALGQGPQFIFQYYEEEERQRGNFPDRFSGHQFPNYSSELNVNALLLGDSALYLCASSSYRDTEAFFGQGTRLTVV.

The chain employs TRBV19 and TRBJ2-3; D possibly matches TRBD1 or TRBD2 (6 bases each). The germline gives CDR1 LNHDA, CDR2 SQIVND (reference sequence). The CDR3 loop spans 14 amino acids. The V end was cut by 5 bases, the J end by 0 bases, with 9 bases between. This chain's CDR3 is CASSWRGSTDTQYF. The DNA of the CDR3 is TGTGCCAGTAGTTGGAGGGGGAGCACAGATACGCAGTATTTT.

The chain couples TRBV2 to TRBJ1-1; TRBD1 is a possible D gene (5 bases). Per germline, CDR1 SNHLY and CDR2 FYNNEI. The CDR3 has 14 residues. Trimming stripped 8 bases from V and 1 base from J, with 14 bases between. The CDR3 protein is CASSWQQENTEAFF. CDR3 DNA sequence: TGTGCCAGCTCCTGGCAACAGGAGAACACTGAAGCTTTCTTT.

The rearrangement links TRBV5-4 to TRBJ2-7; TRBD2 matches at 13 bases. Germline lookup yields CDR1 SGHNT and CDR2 YYREEE (reference sequence). The J segment lost 2 bases and the V segment lost 4 bases, leaving 3 bases of the junction unmatched. The CDR3 contains 15 residues. The CDR3 spells CASSQTSGGAYEQYF. The CDR3 DNA is TGTGCCAGCAGCCAAACTAGCGGGGGGGCCTACGAGCAGTACTTC.